These 7 T cell receptor beta chains share one sample of origin, sequenced in a study of T cells after yellow fever vaccination. TCRdb used MiXCR to reprocess the 5' RACE reads, holding one entry per CDR3 protein. Among 200,000 to 250,000 distinct CDR3 sequences listed, 6% to 7.5% were seen once. The sample consisted of CD4+ T cells sorted from PBMCs, taken 15 days after the yellow fever booster vaccination. These receptors came from a young man who received the YFV17D yellow fever vaccine.

This clonotype was observed many times. The J gene is TRBJ2-5, the V gene TRBV11-2; possible D gene TRBD1, 6 bases. V was pared by 5 bases and J by 4 bases, with 14 bases between. The CDR3 extends over 14 amino acids. From germline, CDR1 is SGHAT and CDR2 FQNNGV. The CDR3 here is CASSMFRGGETQYF. CDR3 nucleotide sequence: TGTGCCAGCAGCATGTTCCGAGGGGGAGAGACCCAGTACTTC. Drawing the rest from reference TRBV11-2 and TRBJ2-5, the complete variable domain is EAGVAQSPRYKIIEKRQSVAFWCNPISGHATLYWYQQILGQGPKLLIQFQNNGVVDDSQLPKDRFSAERLKGVDSTLKIQPAKLEDSAVYLCASSMFRGGETQYFGPGTRLLVL.

This clonotype was counted between two and nine times. CDR3 DNA sequence: TGTGCCAGCAGTGTGTTTACCGGGACGTCCTACAATGAGCAGTTCTTC. Translated: CASSVFTGTSYNEQFF. The gene calls are TRBV5-6 and TRBJ2-1, with D perhaps matching TRBD1 or TRBD2 (5 bases each). CDR1 SGHDT and CDR2 YYEEEE come from the germline V gene. With 5 bases removed from V and 1 base from J, the gap between germline ends came to 16 bases. The CDR3 spans 16 residues.

This clonotype has a handful of counts. This chain links TRBV10-3 with TRBJ2-3, with 10 nucleotides matching TRBD2. V lost 6 bases to trimming and J lost 2 bases; unmatched junction nucleotides: 5. The CDR3 covers 15 residues. CDR1 ENHRY and CDR2 SYGVKD come from the germline V gene. The CDR3 nucleotides are TGTGCCATCAGACCTAGCGGGAGCCACACAGATACGCAGTATTTT. This sequence encodes CAIRPSGSHTDTQYF.

In this sample, this clonotype turned up a few times. The V and J genes are TRBV5-1 and TRBJ1-4, with a tentative D call TRBD1 (5 bases). In germline, CDR1 is SGHRS, CDR2 YFSETQ. Trimming pared 0 bases from V and 5 bases from J, leaving 11 bases between. The CDR3 has 15 residues. The CDR3 loop reads CASSLVTGRNEKLFF. CDR3 DNA: TGCGCCAGCAGCTTGGTAACAGGTAGAAATGAAAAACTGTTTTTT.

The gene calls are TRBV6-2 or TRBV6-3 and TRBJ2-1; 7 positions agree with TRBD2. The CDR3 spans 16 residues. The V and J ends lost 2 bases and 4 bases, in that order; junction bases with no gene match: 8. CDR1 and CDR2 (germline): MNHEY, SVGEGT. The CDR3 protein is CASSYRGGSIYNEQFF. Here the CDR3 DNA reads TGTGCCAGCAGTTACAGGGGCGGGAGTATATACAATGAGCAGTTCTTC.

This clonotype has a count of ten or more. The V and J genes are TRBV21-1 and TRBJ2-3. TRBV21-1 corresponds to a pseudogene. There are 16 residues in the CDR3. CDR3 bases: TGTGCCAGCAGCAAAGTGGACGAGTGTTGCACAGATACGCAGTATTTT. Translation gives CASSKVDECCTDTQYF.

This clonotype has ten or more counts. The chain employs TRBV2 and TRBJ2-1; 8 nucleotides align to TRBD1. The CDR3 loop spans 15 amino acids. V gave up 5 bases and J gave up 7 bases; unmatched junction bases: 10. Germline CDR1 is SNHLY and CDR2 is FYNNEI. Here the CDR3 DNA reads TGTGCCAGCAGTTCGACAGGGGTGCCCGTGAATGAGCAGTTCTTC. Its protein is CASSSTGVPVNEQFF.